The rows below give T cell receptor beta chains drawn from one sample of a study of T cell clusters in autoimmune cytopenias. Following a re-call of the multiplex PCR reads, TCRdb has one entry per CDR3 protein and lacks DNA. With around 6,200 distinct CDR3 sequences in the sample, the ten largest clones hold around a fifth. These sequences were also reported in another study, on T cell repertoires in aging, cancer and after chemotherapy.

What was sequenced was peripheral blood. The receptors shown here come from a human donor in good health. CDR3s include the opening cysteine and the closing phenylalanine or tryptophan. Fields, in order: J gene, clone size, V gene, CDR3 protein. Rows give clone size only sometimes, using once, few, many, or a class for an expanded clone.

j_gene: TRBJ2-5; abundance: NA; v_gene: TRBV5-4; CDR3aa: CASSPDLEGETQYF
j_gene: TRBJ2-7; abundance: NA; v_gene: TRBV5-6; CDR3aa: CASSFSGSDEQYF
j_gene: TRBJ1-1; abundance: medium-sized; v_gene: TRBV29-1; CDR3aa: CSVERTGGSTEAFF
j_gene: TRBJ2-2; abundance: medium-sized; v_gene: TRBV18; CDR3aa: CASSPPTGGNTGELFF
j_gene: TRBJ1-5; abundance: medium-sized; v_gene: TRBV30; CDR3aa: CALGRDGQPQHF
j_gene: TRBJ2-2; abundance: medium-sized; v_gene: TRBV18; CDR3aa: CASSPQGANTGELFF
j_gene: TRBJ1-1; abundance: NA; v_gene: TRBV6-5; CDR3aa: CASTQLLNTEAFF
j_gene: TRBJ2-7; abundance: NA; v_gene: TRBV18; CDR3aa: CASSPVSGGRNSVYEQYF
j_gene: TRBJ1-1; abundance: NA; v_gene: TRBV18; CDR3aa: CASSPTTGGSGTEAFF
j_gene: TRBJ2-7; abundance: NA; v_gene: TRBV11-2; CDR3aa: CASSQTSGSYEQYF
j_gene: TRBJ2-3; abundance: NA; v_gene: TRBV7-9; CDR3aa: CASSSPLADRLNTQYF
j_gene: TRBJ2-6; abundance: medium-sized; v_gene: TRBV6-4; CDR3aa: CASSDSSGGANVLTF
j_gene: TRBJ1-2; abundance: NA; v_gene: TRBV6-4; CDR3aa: CASAQGAGTGVDGYTF
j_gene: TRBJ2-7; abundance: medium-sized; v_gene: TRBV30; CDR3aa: CASTGPKGGGEQYF
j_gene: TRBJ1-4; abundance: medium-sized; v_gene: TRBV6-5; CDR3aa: CASSGDGYEKLFF
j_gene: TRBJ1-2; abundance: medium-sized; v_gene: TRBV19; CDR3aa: CASSRDRIYGYTF
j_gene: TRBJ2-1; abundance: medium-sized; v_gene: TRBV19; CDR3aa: CASSLGQSSYNEQFF
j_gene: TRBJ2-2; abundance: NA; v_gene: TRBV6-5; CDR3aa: CASSYSGGFDTGELFF
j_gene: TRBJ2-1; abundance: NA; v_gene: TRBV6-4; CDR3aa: CASSLTPGQDNGEQFF
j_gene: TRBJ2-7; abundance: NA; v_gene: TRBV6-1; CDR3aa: CASSETLAGGHEQYF
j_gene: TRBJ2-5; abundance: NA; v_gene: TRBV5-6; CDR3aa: CASSLALAGVGETQYF
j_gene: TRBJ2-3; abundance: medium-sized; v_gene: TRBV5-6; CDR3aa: CAMGAAGGPDTQYF
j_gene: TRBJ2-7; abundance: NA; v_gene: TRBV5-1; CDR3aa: CASSLGSSGGYEQYF
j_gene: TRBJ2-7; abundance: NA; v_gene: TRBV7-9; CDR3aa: CASSLDGGFSYEQYF
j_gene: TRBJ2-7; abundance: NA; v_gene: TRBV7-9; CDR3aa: CASSSSESPGYEQYF
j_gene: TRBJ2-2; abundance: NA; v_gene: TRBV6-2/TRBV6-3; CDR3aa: CASRGTSGRAPGELFF
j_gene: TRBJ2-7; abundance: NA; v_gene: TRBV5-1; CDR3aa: CASSLEGQGIYEQYF
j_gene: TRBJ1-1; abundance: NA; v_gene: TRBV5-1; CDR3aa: CASSLLAPMNTEAFF
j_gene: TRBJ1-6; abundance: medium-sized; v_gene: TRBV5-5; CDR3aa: CASSETWTGGSPLHF
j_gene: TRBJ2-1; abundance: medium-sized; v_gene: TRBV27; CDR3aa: CASSITGAPSYNEQFF
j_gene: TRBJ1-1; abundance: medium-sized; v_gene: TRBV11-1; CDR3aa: CASSLEYGMNTEAFF
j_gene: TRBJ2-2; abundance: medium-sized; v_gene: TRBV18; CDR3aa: CASSPPEQNTGELFF
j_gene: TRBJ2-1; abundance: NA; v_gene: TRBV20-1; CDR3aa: CSARELAGYNEQFF
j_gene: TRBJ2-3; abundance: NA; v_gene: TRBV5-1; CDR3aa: CASSLDLNSGESTDTQYF
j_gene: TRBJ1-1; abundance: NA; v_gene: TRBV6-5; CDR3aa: CASSYRRGITEAFF
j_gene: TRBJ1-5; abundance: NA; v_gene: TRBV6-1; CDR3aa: CASRQGEQPQHF
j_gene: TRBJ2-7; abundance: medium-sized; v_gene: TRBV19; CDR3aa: CASSIVGGLAYEQYF
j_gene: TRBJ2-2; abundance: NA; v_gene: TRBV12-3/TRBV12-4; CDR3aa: CASRPGTGTGELFF
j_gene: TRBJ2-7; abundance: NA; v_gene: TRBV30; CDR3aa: CAWSRSAYEQYF
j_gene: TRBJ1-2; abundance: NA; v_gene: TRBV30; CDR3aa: CAWSRSPPARGYTF
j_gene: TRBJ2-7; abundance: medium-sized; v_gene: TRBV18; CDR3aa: CASSPQGAKGEQYF
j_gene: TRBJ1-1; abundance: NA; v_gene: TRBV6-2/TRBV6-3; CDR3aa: CASSGQGWRTEAFF
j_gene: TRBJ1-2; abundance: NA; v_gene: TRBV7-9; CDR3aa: CASRSPAGFNGGYTF
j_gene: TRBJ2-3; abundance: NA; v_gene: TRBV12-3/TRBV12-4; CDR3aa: CASSSGQDFTDTQYF
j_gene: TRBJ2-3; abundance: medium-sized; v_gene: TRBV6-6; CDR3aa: CASIIGGGGDTQYF
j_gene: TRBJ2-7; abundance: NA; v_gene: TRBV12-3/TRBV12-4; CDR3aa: CASGGPTSGRNEQYF
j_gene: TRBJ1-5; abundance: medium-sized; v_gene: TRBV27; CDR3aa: CASWGLTNQPQHF
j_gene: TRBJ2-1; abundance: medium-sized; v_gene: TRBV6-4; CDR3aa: CASSDSDAGGDEQFF
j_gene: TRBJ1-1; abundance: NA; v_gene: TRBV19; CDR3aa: CASSIYPTGRNTEAFF